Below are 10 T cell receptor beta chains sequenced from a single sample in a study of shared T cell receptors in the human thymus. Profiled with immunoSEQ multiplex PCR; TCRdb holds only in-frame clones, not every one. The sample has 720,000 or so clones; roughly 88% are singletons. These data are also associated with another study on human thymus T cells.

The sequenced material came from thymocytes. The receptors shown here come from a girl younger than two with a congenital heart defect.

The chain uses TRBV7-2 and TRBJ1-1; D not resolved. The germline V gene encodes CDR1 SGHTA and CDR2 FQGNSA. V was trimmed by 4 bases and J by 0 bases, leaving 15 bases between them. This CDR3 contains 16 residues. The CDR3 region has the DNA TGTGCCAGCAGCTCCAGGAATCGGTTTTTGAACACTGAAGCTTTCTTT. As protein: CASSSRNRFLNTEAFF.

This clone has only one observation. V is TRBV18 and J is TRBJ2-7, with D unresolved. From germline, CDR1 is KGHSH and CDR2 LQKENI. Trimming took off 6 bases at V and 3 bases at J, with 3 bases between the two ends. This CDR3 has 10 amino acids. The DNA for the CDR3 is TGTGCCAGCTCCCTCTACGAGCAGTACTTC. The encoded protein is CASSLYEQYF.

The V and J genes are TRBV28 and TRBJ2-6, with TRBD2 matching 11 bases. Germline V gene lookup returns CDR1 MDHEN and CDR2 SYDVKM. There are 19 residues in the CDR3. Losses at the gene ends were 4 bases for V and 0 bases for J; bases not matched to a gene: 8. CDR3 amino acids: CASSYLGLAEPSGANVLTF. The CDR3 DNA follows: TGTGCCAGCAGTTACCTGGGACTAGCGGAGCCCTCTGGGGCCAACGTCCTGACTTTC.

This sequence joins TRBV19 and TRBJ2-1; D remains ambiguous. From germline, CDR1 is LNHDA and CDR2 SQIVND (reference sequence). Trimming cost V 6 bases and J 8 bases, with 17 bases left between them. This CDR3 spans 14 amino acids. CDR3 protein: CASRRSVVLDEQFF. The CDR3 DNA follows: TGTGCCAGTAGACGGTCCGTCGTGTTGGATGAGCAGTTCTTC.

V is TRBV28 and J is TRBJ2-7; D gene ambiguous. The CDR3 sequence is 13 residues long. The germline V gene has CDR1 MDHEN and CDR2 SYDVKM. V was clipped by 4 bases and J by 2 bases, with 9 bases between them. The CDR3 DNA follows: TGTGCCAGCAGTTACTCCTTGGCCTACGAGCAGTACTTC. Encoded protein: CASSYSLAYEQYF.

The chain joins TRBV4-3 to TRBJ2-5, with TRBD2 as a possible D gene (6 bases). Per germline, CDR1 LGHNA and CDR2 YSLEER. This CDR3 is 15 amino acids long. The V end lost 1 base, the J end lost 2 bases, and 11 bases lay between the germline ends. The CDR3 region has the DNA TGCGCCAGCAGCCAAGTCTCGGGGGAGCAAGAGACCCAGTACTTC. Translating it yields CASSQVSGEQETQYF.

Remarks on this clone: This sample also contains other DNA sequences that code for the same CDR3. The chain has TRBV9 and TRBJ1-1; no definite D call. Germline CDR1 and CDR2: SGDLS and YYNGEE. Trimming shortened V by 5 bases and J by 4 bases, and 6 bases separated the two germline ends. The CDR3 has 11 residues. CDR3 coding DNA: TGTGCCAGCAGTCGGGGCACTGAAGCTTTCTTT. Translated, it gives CASSRGTEAFF. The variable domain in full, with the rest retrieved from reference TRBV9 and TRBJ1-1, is DSGVTQTPKHLITATGQRVTLRCSPRSGDLSVYWYQQSLDQGLQFLIQYYNGEERAKGNILERFSAQQFPDLHSELNLSSLELGDSALYFCASSRGTEAFFGQGTRLTVV.

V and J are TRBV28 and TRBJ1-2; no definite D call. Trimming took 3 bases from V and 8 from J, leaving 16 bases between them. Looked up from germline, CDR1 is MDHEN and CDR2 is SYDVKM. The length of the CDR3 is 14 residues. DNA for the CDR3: TGTGCCAGCAGTTTTCCCGGCGGAACTATGGGCTACACCTTC. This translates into CASSFPGGTMGYTF.

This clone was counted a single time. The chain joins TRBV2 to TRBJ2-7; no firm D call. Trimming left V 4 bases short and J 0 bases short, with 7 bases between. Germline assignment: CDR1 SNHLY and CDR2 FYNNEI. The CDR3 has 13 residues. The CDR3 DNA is TGTGCCAGCAGTGGAAGCTACTCCTACGAGCAGTACTTC. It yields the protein CASSGSYSYEQYF.

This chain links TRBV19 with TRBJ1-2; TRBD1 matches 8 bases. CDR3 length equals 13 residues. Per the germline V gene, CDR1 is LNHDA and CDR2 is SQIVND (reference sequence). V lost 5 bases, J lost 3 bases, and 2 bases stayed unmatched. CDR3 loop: CASSPTGDYGYTF. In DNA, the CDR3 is TGTGCCAGTAGTCCGACAGGGGACTATGGCTACACCTTC. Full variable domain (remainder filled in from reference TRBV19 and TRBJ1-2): DGGITQSPKYLFRKEGQNVTLSCEQNLNHDAMYWYRQDPGQGLRLIYYSQIVNDFQKGDIAEGYSVSREKKESFPLTVTSAQKNPTAFYLCASSPTGDYGYTFGSGTRLTVV.